This T cell receptor (beta chain) was captured by sequencing in a study of cytomegalovirus exposure and HLA in healthy donors. Overall study results and limits: The authors reported that TCR beta sequences could predict HLA-A and HLA-B alleles. These predictions were accurate for most subjects in the first cohort. There were some V segments, including TRBV6-2 and TRBV6-3, excluded as indistinguishable. V- and J-gene trimming in TCR beta was tied to a missense DCLRE1C variant by an analysis performed later. As a later analysis revealed, the rate of TCR association differed by HLA locus, with DRB1 most and HLA-C fewest.

On this clone: Its antigen remains unknown.

In the PCR, 60 Vbeta and 13 Jbeta primers were used. Profiled with immunoSEQ multiplex PCR; TCRdb holds only in-frame clones, not every one. This sample has under 200,000 clones; over 70% occur once, and the top ten carry around 0.52%. Trimming cost V 4 bases and J 1 base, with 7 bases left between them. The V gene's germline CDR1 is MNHEY and CDR2 SMNVEV (reference sequence). This CDR3 spans 13 amino acids. The V call is TRBV27, the J call TRBJ1-1; D ambiguous. The origin of this receptor is a woman in her 50s in good health and CMV-seronegative. The specimen was PBMCs. In DNA form, the CDR3 reads TGTGCCAGCAGTTCTCAGTCGAACACTGAAGCTTTCTTT. Translation: CASSSQSNTEAFF.